A selection of T cell receptor beta chains follows, all from one sample in a study of T cell responses to AZD1222 COVID-19 vaccine. Measured with immunoSEQ multiplex PCR; TCRdb has only the in-frame clones, and not every one. Of roughly 130,000 clones detected, about 82% appear once; the ten largest clones hold 9.5% to 15%. The input for sequencing was peripheral blood, taken on day 0 of AZD1222 vaccination. The origin of the receptors is an adult in good health. Both conserved end residues are trimmed from each CDR3. The D gene is left open where the match is weak.

cdr3_aa j_call d_call v_call
ASRRVQFGVRAF TRBJ1-1 - TRBV13
ASTMYGTSGGQETQY TRBJ2-5 TRBD2 TRBV2
ASSLWVISNQPQH TRBJ1-5 - TRBV7-8
ASSKALEKEYNEQF TRBJ2-1 - TRBV21-1
ASSGTSGGYNEQF TRBJ2-1 TRBD2 TRBV6-4
ASSPGLTYEQY TRBJ2-7 - TRBV5-6
ASILRELAGTGELF TRBJ2-2 TRBD2 TRBV7-9
ASSLYYNSPLH TRBJ1-6 - TRBV11-2
ASSLTPRLGYGYT TRBJ1-2 - TRBV27
SVLAGRSYEQY TRBJ2-7 TRBD2 TRBV29-1
ASRDSNTYEQY TRBJ2-7 TRBD1 TRBV3-1/TRBV3-2
ASSYRGGGPDIQY TRBJ2-4 TRBD2 TRBV6-7
ASSQDRQNPNYGYT TRBJ1-2 - TRBV4-3
ASSRDRVNYGYT TRBJ1-2 TRBD1 TRBV7-9
ASSLEAQSEKLF TRBJ1-4 - TRBV11-2
ASSYGTLNTEAF TRBJ1-1 - TRBV6-6
ASSIMRQGIQETQY TRBJ2-5 TRBD1 TRBV6-2/TRBV6-3
ASSQDRLAGGEDEQF TRBJ2-1 TRBD2 TRBV4-2
ASSYEKGAGYT TRBJ1-2 TRBD1 TRBV6-5
ASSASGRFGEQF TRBJ2-1 TRBD2 TRBV10-1
ASSSRTGHETQY TRBJ2-5 - TRBV7-9
ASSSVRAGDTGELF TRBJ2-2 - TRBV11-3
ASSSNTGRGYSEQY TRBJ2-7 - TRBV7-9
ASSPGLAGTDTQY TRBJ2-3 TRBD2 TRBV18
ASSKAERGPSYGYT TRBJ1-2 - TRBV21-1
ASSFGRNSGNTIY TRBJ1-3 - TRBV7-8
ASSLTSGNIQY TRBJ2-4 TRBD2 TRBV19
ASSLRGTHNLGYT TRBJ1-2 - TRBV5-4
ASSLGWQGATYEQY TRBJ2-7 TRBD1 TRBV7-9
ASSIAGEGVNEQF TRBJ2-1 TRBD2 TRBV5-1
ASSLATSGRQRNHYEQY TRBJ2-7 TRBD2 TRBV7-2
ASSFGGYRGNQPQH TRBJ1-5 - TRBV19
ASSEANEQF TRBJ2-1 - TRBV7-3